This TCR beta chain is from a study of CD8 T cells in Susac syndrome. Looked up from germline, CDR1 is GTSNPN and CDR2 is SVGIG (reference sequence). The V gene lost 2 bases and the J gene lost 4 bases, with 9 bases spanning the gap. The CDR3 has 13 residues. TCR beta sequencing covered blood CD8+ and CD4+ T cells. With random hexamers, roughly 0.45 to 1 ug RNA was reverse transcribed. The immunoSEQ assay covered 54 Vbeta and 13 Jbeta segments for CDR3. TCRdb used MiXCR to reprocess the immunoSEQ multiplex PCR reads, holding one entry per CDR3 protein. The table lists around 280,000 distinct CDR3 sequences, approximately 90% of them singletons, with over 0.05% in the top ten.

This rearrangement joins TRBV30 to TRBJ1-5, with no clear D. Sequenced input: CD4+ T cells from PBMCs. This clonotype was sampled from a human donor with multiple sclerosis. The CDR3 nucleotides are TGTGCCTGGAGTTTACTAGGGAATCAGCCCCAGCATTTT. Residues: CAWSLLGNQPQHF.